The T cell receptor beta chain under discussion was sequenced for a study of blood T cell repertoires in COVID-19. Study in general: Spain, Italy and the United States supplied samples that represented acute and convalescent COVID-19.

This CDR3 has 15 residues. Germline V gives CDR1 KGHDR, CDR2 SFDVKD. After removal of 7 bases from V and 5 bases from J, the junction contained 9 bases not matched to a gene. Participants' reported clinical history set cohort assignment. In the authors' methods: Reference gene primer amplification gave nucleated cell count estimates. The repertoire was sequenced with immunoSEQ multiplex PCR; TCRdb's copy has only in-frame clones and lacks some. That table supplies the V and J calls and clone size; D and trimming were determined from the DNA. The table records 250,000 or so clones, around 93% of them present only once.

The source is a human donor in a cohort exposed to, infected with or recovered from COVID-19 (not recorded which). The donor label of this sample is uncertain. This chain uses TRBV24-1 with TRBJ2-5; 10 bases are a match to TRBD1. Material for sequencing was PBMCs or T cells enriched from blood (not recorded which). The CDR3 DNA reads as TGTGCCACCAGCGAGGGACAGGGGTCTCGGGAGACCCAGTACTTC. Translated: CATSEGQGSRETQYF.